The TCR beta chain under discussion was sequenced for a study of human T cells and chemical hapten exposure (dated by TCRdb to the early 2020s). For the study in its entirety: For sensitization, 2% DPC in acetone was applied to a 2 cm by 2 cm area of upper inner arm skin. The patient cohort, mostly female, included alopecia areata with under or over 50% scalp involvement, alopecia totalis and alopecia universalis. The libraries were sequenced as a pool, and the TCR yield per sample differed mostly because of small variations in library volumes within the pool. For TCR sequencing, blood came from 25 to 35 alopecia patients at anywhere from one to four time points (pre-sensitization, 2, 6 and 24 weeks). Blood was sampled from patients pre-sensitization (week 0) and at 2, 6 and about 24 weeks after DPC sensitization. This study followed changes in the peripheral blood TCR repertoire in vivo during primary and secondary sensitization of alopecia patients to the hapten diphenylcyclopropenone (DPC). Patch tests used Finn chambers with 0.01% DPC on the upper back, scored after 6 days by International Contact Dermatitis Research Group standards. Throughout the study period of around 25 weeks, patients also received therapeutic DPC doses to the scalp every week. General findings and caveats noted by the study authors: Alopecia, a presumed autoimmune disease, was present in all patients, so the immune response of the patients might differ from that of healthy individuals. Significantly more large CDR3 similarity clusters were formed by expanded TCRs than by pre-sensitization or healthy control sets, consistent with antigen-driven responses. Patch test score was positively correlated with the number of PT1 expanded TCRs, with significance at thresholds 8, 16 and 32 but not at 4. Repeated subsampling changed both the strength of the expansion versus patch-test correlation and the threshold at which that correlation became significant. DPC sensitization did not change the number of TCRs with a frequency above 1 in 1000, and there was no evidence of changes in global repertoire structure.

The library was obtained by RACE. For sequencing, a NextSeq 500 was employed. Library preparation attached unique molecular identifiers to individual cDNA molecules for quantitative, reproducible TCR counting. Each blood RNA sample was used to sequence both TCR alpha and TCR beta chains. On the authors' methods: Samples had a median of 95,638 TCRs, with a range from about 20,000 to 690,600. V, J and CDR3 annotation of the TCR reads was performed with the Decombinator software suite. For the PS versus PT1 abundance plots, all samples were subsampled to the same number of TCRs (28,000). TCRs were defined as expanded if absent before sensitization and observed at least eight times at the 2-week time point. Using fastp at Q25 and MiXCR, TCRdb reprocessed the public reads and kept productive beta chains. Entries that share a CDR3 protein sequence are merged under the most common genes and DNA. The V and J calls shown here were made by TCRdb, not taken from the authors' results. The sample table holds under 400,000 distinct CDR3 sequences, of which 4.5% to 6% were seen once. Clones ranked in the top ten supply 2.5% to 3% of the sample.

CDR1 and CDR2 are drawn from the germline V gene (reference sequence): LGHDT, YNNKEL. The CDR3 spans 15 residues, from the cysteine through the phenylalanine. CDR3 DNA is the only sequence kept; it has 45 bases, read in frame from the first base. Trimming takes 0 bases from V and 7 bases from J, and the germline ends sit 16 bases apart. This clonotype was recorded many times. Its target antigen remains unknown. The record has no base qualities; no much larger clone is one base away. Interpreted using the paper, the time point label stands for: pre-sensitization, week 0. What this sample's treatment or condition label stands for: therapeutic diphenylcyclopropenone sensitization with weekly scalp DPC. At every patch-test visit, the blood draw took place before the patch test was put on. To be eligible, patients had to be aged 18 to 70, diagnosed with alopecia and judged suitable for DPC therapy, while pregnant patients were excluded. Total RNA was isolated from unfractionated whole blood collected in Tempus Blood RNA tubes.

This receptor was obtained from a woman aged 50 to 60 with alopecia areata. Some clones in this sample may be carry-over from other donors' samples. Recombination connected TRBV3-1 to TRBJ2-7, and possibly TRBD2, on 7 matching bases. The sequenced sample was whole blood, obtained in connection with sensitization to the hapten diphenylcyclopropenone (DPC). The sequence in DNA is TGTGCCAGCAGCCAAGAGCGGGGGCCTGAGAGGGAGCAGTACTTC. It codes for CASSQERGPEREQYF.